One and the same sample provided the 21 T cell receptor beta chains below, sequenced in a study of CD8+CD57+ T cells in acquired aplastic anemia. For CDR3 and TCR beta VDJ profiling, genomic DNA was the template used. One entry per CDR3 protein, called by TCRdb with MiXCR from the reads. Of approximately 260,000 distinct CDR3 sequences in the sample, approximately 86% were seen once. Patients picked for sequencing had shown CD8+CD57+ cell expansion detected by flow cytometry. Sequenced: sorted CD4+, CD8+, or CD8+CD57+ T cells (not recorded which) from PBMCs. These receptors were obtained from a human donor with aplastic anemia.

This chain joins TRBV5-1 and TRBJ1-6; TRBD1 matches at 7 bases. The length of the CDR3 is 13 residues. CDR1 is SGHRS and CDR2 is YFSETQ in the germline V gene. V trimming: 4 bases; J trimming: 11 bases; junction bases outside the gene matches: 6. CDR3 coding DNA: TGCGCCAGCAGCCAAGGACAGGTCCCACCCCTCCACTTT. It is translated as CASSQGQVPPLHF.

The chain joins TRBV7-9 to TRBJ2-3, with D uncertain. There are 13 residues in the CDR3. V lost 6 bases and J lost 12, with 19 bases in between. Per germline, CDR1 SEHNR and CDR2 FQNEAQ (reference sequence). CDR3 sequence reads: CASRDGSRDPQYF. The CDR3 DNA reads TGTGCCAGCAGGGACGGTTCTAGAGATCCCCAGTATTTT.

This clonotype was detected only once. The junction does not match germline at one end; this may be a read error. The chain is built from TRBV25-1 and TRBJ2-7, with D perhaps given as TRBD1 or TRBD2 (5 bases each). The germline CDR1 and CDR2 sequences are MGHDK and SYGVNS. The CDR3 sequence is 15 residues long. The CDR3 spells CASVTVGDPSYEQSF. The DNA of the CDR3 is TGTGCCAGCGTTACGGTGGGGGACCCTTCCTACGAGCAGTCCTTC.

The chain recombines TRBV10-3 with TRBJ2-7, with 10 bases fitting TRBD1. Per germline, CDR1 ENHRY and CDR2 SYGVKD. The ends lost 0 bases at V and 6 bases at J; junction bases unmatched: 2. The CDR3 extends over 14 amino acids. CDR3 sequence reads: CAISESRQGAEQYF. CDR3 in DNA: TGTGCCATCAGTGAGTCGAGACAGGGGGCCGAGCAGTACTTC.

This chain uses TRBV7-9 with TRBJ2-3, with 8 bases identical to TRBD2. CDR1 and CDR2 (germline): SEHNR, FQNEAQ (reference sequence). The CDR3 has 14 amino acids. The V gene end was trimmed by 5 bases and the J gene end by 9 bases; junction bases not matched to a gene: 10. The CDR3 region is CASSPAGAPETQYF. The CDR3 DNA reads TGTGCCAGCAGCCCAGCGGGAGCGCCCGAGACGCAGTATTTT.

As for this clonotype: Sequence at one end of the junction differs from germline and may be a read error. The genes are TRBV7-8 and TRBJ2-3; 7 bases are shared with TRBD2. The CDR3 has 14 residues. The germline V gene encodes CDR1 SGHVS and CDR2 FQNEAQ. The CDR3 bases are TGTGCCAGCAGCTCCCGGGGGGAGCAAGAGCCGTTGTACTTT. Protein product: CASSSRGEQEPLYF.

This chain joins TRBV2 and TRBJ1-1; no reliable D call. This CDR3 is 13 amino acids long. V was clipped by 8 bases and J by 4 bases, with 14 bases between them. Germline CDR1 is SNHLY and CDR2 is FYNNEI. The CDR3 nucleotides read TGTGCCAGCTTCGGGATGATGTCCACTGAAGCTTTCTTT. Its translation: CASFGMMSTEAFF.

This sequence joins TRBV6-5 and TRBJ1-1; 11 nucleotides align to TRBD1. The CDR3 is 14 residues long. Looked up from germline, CDR1 is MNHEY and CDR2 is SVGAGI. The V and J ends lost 4 bases and 4 bases, in that order; junction bases with no gene match: 2. CDR3 in DNA: TGTGCCAGCAGTTTAGGACAGGGGGCCACTGAAGCTTTCTTT. Protein sequence: CASSLGQGATEAFF.

The count of this clonotype is one. CDR3 residues: CSATGQGGKGQYF. CDR3 DNA: TGCAGTGCTACAGGACAGGGAGGTAAAGGGCAGTATTTT. This chain connects TRBV20-1 to TRBJ2-3, with TRBD1 matching over 8 bases. J gave up 11 bases and V 4 bases, and 11 bases lay outside the gene matches. Germline assignment: CDR1 DFQATT and CDR2 SNEGSKA (reference sequence). This CDR3 contains 13 residues.

As regards this clonotype: Its ends do not fully match the called genes, so a read error is possible. V usage is TRBV2 and J usage is TRBJ2-3; D is uncertain. Looked up from germline, CDR1 is SNHLY and CDR2 is FYNNEI. This CDR3 is built from 13 residues. CDR3 sequence (DNA): TGTGCCAGCGGGGAAGCCGATAGAGATACGCCGTATTTT. This sequence encodes CASGEADRDTPYF.

Of note for this clonotype: It may be a read error: a sequence one base away is much more abundant. V gene TRBV9 combines with J gene TRBJ2-1; D is undetermined. The CDR3 has 15 amino acids. The V gene's germline CDR1 is SGDLS and CDR2 YYNGEE. The V and J ends lost 3 bases and 13 bases respectively, with 23 bases between them. The CDR3 protein is CASSEGSDTQYFQFF. The CDR3 DNA reads as TGTGCCAGCAGCGAAGGGTCAGATACGCAGTATTTTCAGTTCTTC.

V and J are TRBV5-1 and TRBJ1-1, with 7 bases that match TRBD1. With 4 bases clipped from V and 5 bases from J, the junction kept 11 bases outside the gene matches. The germline CDR1 and CDR2 sequences are SGHRS and YFSETQ. This CDR3 spans 15 amino acids. CDR3 residues: CASSQGGGNGTEAFF. The CDR3 DNA is TGCGCCAGCAGCCAGGGGGGCGGAAACGGTACTGAAGCTTTCTTT.

The CDR3 loop reads CASSFDADGTALTQYF. DNA of the CDR3: TGTGCCAGCAGCTTTGATGCAGACGGGACAGCCCTTACCCAGTATTTT. The chain combines TRBV7-8 with TRBJ2-3; 7 nucleotides match TRBD1. This CDR3 has 16 amino acids. Per germline, CDR1 SGHVS and CDR2 FQNEAQ. Trimming removed 3 bases from V and 12 bases from J; junction bases left unmatched: 18.

About this clonotype: Mismatch with germline at one junction end may stem from a read error. The CDR3 region is CASSEYRVPDTQYF. CDR3 in DNA: TGTGCCAGCAGCGAATACCGCGTCCCAGATACGCAGTATTTT. The chain couples TRBV25-1 to TRBJ2-3, with D unclear. The CDR3 runs to 14 residues. Germline V gene lookup returns CDR1 MGHDK and CDR2 SYGVNS.

The rearrangement uses TRBV6-1 and TRBJ1-6, with 7 bases identical to TRBD1. After removal of 5 bases from V and 10 bases from J, the junction contained 8 bases not matched to a gene. Germline values: CDR1 MNHNS, CDR2 SASEGT. CDR3 length equals 14 residues. CDR3 DNA sequence: TGTGCCAGCAGTCCGAGACAGGGTTCATCACCCCTCCACTTT. This gives the protein CASSPRQGSSPLHF.

This clonotype has more than one count but fewer than ten. The CDR3 spells CASSFVGGNYEQYF. The CDR3 DNA reads as TGTGCCAGCAGTTTCGTGGGAGGTAACTACGAGCAGTACTTC. The chain uses TRBV7-8 and TRBJ2-7; possibly TRBD2 for D (6 bases). In germline, CDR1 is SGHVS, CDR2 FQNEAQ. The CDR3 contains 14 residues. V was clipped by 6 bases and J by 3 bases, with 15 bases between them.

The rearrangement links TRBV29-1 to TRBJ2-1; D perhaps matches TRBD2 (5 bases). The V end was cut by 2 bases, the J end by 0 bases, with 14 bases between. This CDR3 has 16 amino acids. The germline V gene has CDR1 SQVTM and CDR2 ANQGSEA. The CDR3 region is CSVELLGLNSYNEQFF. The CDR3 DNA reads TGCAGCGTTGAACTACTTGGACTCAACTCCTACAATGAGCAGTTCTTC.

A single count supports this clonotype. The chain recombines TRBV7-6 with TRBJ2-1; TRBD1 or TRBD2 may be the D gene (6 bases each). V lost 3 bases and J lost 8, with 20 bases in between. From germline, CDR1 is SGHVS and CDR2 FNYEAQ. There are 16 residues in the CDR3. The CDR3 sequence: CASSFQRGGKNDEQFF. As DNA, the CDR3 is TGTGCCAGCAGCTTTCAACGAGGGGGGAAAAACGATGAGCAGTTCTTC.

The V gene is TRBV15, the J gene TRBJ2-7; D not certain. Germline V gene lookup returns CDR1 LNHNV and CDR2 YYDKDF (reference sequence). The V end lost 1 base, the J end lost 5 bases, and 12 bases lay between the germline ends. This CDR3 spans 14 amino acids. The CDR3: CATSRGSHEDEQYF. Here the CDR3 DNA reads TGTGCCACCAGCAGAGGGTCACACGAAGACGAGCAGTACTTC.

The rearrangement joins TRBV7-8 to TRBJ1-5, with no clear D. CDR1 is SGHVS, CDR2 FQNEAQ, per germline. V shed 6 bases and J shed 7 bases, with 25 bases lying between them. The CDR3 has 17 residues. This CDR3 is CASSVLAGGSDTQPQHF. CDR3 sequence (DNA): TGTGCCAGCAGTGTCCTAGCGGGAGGTTCGGATACGCAGCCCCAGCATTTT.

The rearrangement uses TRBV15 and TRBJ2-3; tentatively, D is TRBD1 (6 bases). V shed 0 bases and J shed 2 bases, with 9 bases lying between them. CDR3 size: 15 residues. Germline V lookup: CDR1 LNHNV, CDR2 YYDKDF (reference sequence). CDR3 region: CATSREGGNTDTQYF. The CDR3 DNA sequence: TGTGCCACCAGCAGAGAAGGGGGAAACACAGATACGCAGTATTTT.